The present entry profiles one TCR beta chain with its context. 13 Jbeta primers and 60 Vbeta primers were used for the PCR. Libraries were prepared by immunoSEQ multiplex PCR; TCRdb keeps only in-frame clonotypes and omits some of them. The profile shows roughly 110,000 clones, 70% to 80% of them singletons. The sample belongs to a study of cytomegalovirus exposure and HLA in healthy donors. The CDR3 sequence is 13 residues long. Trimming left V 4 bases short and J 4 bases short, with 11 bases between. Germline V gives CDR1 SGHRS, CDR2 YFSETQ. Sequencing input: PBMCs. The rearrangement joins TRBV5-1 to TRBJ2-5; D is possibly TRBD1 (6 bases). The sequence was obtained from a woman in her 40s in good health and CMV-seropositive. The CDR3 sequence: CASSPLGGETQYF. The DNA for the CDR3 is TGCGCCAGCAGCCCGTTAGGGGGAGAGACCCAGTACTTC.